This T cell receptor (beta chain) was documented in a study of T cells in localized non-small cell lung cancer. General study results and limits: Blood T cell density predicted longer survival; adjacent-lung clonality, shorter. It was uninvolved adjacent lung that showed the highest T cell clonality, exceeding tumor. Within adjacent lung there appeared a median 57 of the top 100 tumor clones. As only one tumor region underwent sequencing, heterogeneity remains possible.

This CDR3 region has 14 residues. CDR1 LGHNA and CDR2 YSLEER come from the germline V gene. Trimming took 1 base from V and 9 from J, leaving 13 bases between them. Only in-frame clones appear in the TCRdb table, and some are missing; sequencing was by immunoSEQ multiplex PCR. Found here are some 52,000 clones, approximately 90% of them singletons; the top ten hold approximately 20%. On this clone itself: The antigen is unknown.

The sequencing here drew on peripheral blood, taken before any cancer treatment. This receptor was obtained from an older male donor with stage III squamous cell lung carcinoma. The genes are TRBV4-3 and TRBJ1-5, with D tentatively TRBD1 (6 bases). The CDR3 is CASSQGRGIGPQHF. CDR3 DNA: TGCGCCAGCAGCCAAGGGAGGGGGATTGGGCCCCAGCATTTT.